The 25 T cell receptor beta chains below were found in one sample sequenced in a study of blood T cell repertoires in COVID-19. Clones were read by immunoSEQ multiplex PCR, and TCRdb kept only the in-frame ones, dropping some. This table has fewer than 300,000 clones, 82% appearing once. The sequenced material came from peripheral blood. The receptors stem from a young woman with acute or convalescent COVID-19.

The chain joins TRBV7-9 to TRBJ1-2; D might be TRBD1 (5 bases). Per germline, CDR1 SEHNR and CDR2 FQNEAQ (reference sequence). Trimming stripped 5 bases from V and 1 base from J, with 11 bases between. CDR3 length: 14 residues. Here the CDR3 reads CASSPTGLNYGYTF. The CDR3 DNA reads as TGTGCCAGCAGCCCGACGGGACTTAACTATGGCTACACCTTC. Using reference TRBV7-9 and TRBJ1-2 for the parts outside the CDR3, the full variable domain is DTGVSQNPRHKITKRGQNVTFRCDPISEHNRLYWYRQTLGQGPEFLTYFQNEAQLEKSRLLSDRFSAERPKGSFSTLEIQRTEQGDSAMYLCASSPTGLNYGYTFGSGTRLTVV.

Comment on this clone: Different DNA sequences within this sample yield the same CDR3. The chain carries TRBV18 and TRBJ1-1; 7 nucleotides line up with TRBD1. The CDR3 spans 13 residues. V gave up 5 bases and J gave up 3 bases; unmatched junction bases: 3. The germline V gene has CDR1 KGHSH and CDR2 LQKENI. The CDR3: CASSSTGDTEAFF. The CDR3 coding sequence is TGTGCCAGCTCATCAACAGGGGACACTGAAGCTTTCTTT.

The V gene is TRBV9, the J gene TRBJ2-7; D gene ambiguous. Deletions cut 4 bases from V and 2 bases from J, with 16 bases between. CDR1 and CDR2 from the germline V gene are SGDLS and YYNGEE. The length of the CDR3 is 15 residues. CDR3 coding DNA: TGTGCCAGCAGCCCCTTTTTCGGGTTAGCCTACGAGCAGTACTTC. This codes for CASSPFFGLAYEQYF.

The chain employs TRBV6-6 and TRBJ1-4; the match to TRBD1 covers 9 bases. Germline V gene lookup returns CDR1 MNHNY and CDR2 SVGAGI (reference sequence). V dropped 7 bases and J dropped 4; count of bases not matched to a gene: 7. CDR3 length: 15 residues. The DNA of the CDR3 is TGTGCCAGCAATCCGACAGGGGGAAATAATGAAAAACTGTTTTTT. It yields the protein CASNPTGGNNEKLFF.

CDR3 nucleotide sequence: TGTGCCAGCAGCCAACCGGGAGCTGGCACCGGGGAGCTGTTTTTT. Translation gives CASSQPGAGTGELFF. The chain couples TRBV3-1 (or the pseudogene TRBV3-2) to TRBJ2-2; TRBD2 is a possible D gene (6 bases). Germline CDR1 reads LGHDT; CDR2 reads YNNKEL (reference sequence). The CDR3 extends over 15 amino acids. V was pared by 2 bases and J by 4 bases, with 11 bases between.

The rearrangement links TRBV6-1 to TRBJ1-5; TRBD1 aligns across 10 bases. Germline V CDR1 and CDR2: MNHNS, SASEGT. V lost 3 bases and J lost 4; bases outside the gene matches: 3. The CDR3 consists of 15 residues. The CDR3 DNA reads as TGTGCCAGCAGTGAGTGGACAGGGGGTAATCAGCCCCAGCATTTT. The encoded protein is CASSEWTGGNQPQHF.

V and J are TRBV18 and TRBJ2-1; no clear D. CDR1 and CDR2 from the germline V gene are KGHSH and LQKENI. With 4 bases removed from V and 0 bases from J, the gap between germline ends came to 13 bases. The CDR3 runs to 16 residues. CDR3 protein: CASSLTTSSSYNEQFF. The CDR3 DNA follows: TGTGCCAGCTCACTCACTACCTCGAGCTCCTACAATGAGCAGTTCTTC.

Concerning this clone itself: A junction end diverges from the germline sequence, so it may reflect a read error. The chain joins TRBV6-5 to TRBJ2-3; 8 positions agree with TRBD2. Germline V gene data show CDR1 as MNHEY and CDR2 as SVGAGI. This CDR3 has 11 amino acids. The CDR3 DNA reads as TGTGCCAGCATGTCAAGCGGGAGATGGTCTTTT. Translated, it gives CASMSSGRWSF.

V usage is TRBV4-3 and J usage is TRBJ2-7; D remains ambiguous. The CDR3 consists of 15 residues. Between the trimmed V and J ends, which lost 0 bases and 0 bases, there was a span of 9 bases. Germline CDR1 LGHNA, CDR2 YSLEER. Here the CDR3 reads CASSQDASRSYEQYF. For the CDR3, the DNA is TGCGCCAGCAGCCAAGATGCTTCGCGCTCCTACGAGCAGTACTTC.

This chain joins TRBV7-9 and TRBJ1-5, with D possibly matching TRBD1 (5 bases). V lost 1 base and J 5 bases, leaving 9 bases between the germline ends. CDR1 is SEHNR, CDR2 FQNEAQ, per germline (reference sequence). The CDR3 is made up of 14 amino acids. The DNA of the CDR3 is TGTGCCAGCAGCTTAGGGCCAGGGCATCAGCCCCAGCATTTT. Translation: CASSLGPGHQPQHF. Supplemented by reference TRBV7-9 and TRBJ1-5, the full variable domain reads DTGVSQNPRHKITKRGQNVTFRCDPISEHNRLYWYRQTLGQGPEFLTYFQNEAQLEKSRLLSDRFSAERPKGSFSTLEIQRTEQGDSAMYLCASSLGPGHQPQHFGDGTRLSIL.

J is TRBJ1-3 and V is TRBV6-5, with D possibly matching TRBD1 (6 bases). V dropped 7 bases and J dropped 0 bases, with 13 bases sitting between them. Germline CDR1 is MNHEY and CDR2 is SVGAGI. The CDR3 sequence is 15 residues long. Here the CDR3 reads CASIRQVGSGNTIYF. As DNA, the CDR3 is TGTGCCAGCATTCGACAGGTCGGCTCTGGAAACACCATATATTTT.

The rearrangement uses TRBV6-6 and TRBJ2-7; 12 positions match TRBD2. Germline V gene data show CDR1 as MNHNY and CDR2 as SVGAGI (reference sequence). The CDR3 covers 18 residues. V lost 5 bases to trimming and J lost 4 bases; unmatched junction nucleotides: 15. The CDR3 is CASSRTKTSGSGLYEQYF. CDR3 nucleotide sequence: TGTGCCAGCAGTCGAACCAAGACTAGCGGGAGTGGGCTTTACGAGCAGTACTTC.

CDR3 sequence reads: CASSVGSRVTSERTYNEQFF. In nucleotides, the CDR3 is TGTGCCAGCAGCGTAGGATCGAGGGTAACTAGCGAACGTACCTACAATGAGCAGTTCTTC. V gene TRBV9 combines with J gene TRBJ2-1; 7 positions agree with TRBD2. Germline-derived CDR1 and CDR2 are SGDLS and YYNGEE. This CDR3 has 20 amino acids. J was trimmed by 2 bases and V by 0 bases; bases with no gene match: 17.

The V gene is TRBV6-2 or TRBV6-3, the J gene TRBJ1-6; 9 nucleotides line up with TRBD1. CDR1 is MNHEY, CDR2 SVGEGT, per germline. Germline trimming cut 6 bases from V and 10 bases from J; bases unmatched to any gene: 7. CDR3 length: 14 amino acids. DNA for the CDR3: TGTGCCAGCAGCCAGGGACAGGGAAGCTCACCCCTCCACTTT. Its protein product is CASSQGQGSSPLHF.

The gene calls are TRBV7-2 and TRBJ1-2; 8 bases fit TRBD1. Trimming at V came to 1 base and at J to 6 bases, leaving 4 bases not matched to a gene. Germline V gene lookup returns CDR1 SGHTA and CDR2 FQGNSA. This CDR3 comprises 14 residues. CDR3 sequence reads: CASSLVGRGHGYTF. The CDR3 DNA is TGTGCCAGCAGCTTAGTAGGCAGGGGGCATGGCTACACCTTC.

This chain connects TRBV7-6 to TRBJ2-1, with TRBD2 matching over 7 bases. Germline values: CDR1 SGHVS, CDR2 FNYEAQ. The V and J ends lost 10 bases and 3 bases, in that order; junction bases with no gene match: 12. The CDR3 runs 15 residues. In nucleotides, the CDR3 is TGTGCCACCACGGAGGCGGGAGCGGGCTACAATGAGCAGTTCTTC. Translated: CATTEAGAGYNEQFF.

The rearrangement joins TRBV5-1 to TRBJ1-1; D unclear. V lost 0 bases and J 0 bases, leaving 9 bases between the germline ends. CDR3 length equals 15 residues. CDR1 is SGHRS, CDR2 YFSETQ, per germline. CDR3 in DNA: TGCGCCAGCAGCTTGGTCGAGGGAATGAACACTGAAGCTTTCTTT. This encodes CASSLVEGMNTEAFF.

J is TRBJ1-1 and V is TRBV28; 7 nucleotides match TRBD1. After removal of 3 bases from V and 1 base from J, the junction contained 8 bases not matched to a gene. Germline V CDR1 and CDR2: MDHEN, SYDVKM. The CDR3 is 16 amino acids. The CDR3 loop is CASSFHRGGSNTEAFF. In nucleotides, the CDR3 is TGTGCCAGCAGTTTCCACAGGGGAGGATCGAACACTGAAGCTTTCTTT.

For the CDR3, the DNA is TGTGCCAGCAGCCCAGGCCCGACTAGCCGGACCCACAATGAGCAGTTCTTC. Its protein product is CASSPGPTSRTHNEQFF. V usage is TRBV11-2 and J usage is TRBJ2-1; 7 bases line up with TRBD2. Trimming cost V 5 bases and J 5 bases; bases outside gene matches: 15. The germline V gene encodes CDR1 SGHAT and CDR2 FQNNGV. This CDR3 is 17 amino acids long.

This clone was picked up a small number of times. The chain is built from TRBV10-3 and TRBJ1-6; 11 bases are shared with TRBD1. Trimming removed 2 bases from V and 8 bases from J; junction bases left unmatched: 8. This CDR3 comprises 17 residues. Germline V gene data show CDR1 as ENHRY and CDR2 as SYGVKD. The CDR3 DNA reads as TGTGCCATCAGTGAGAGCGCGGGGACAGGGGGGTATTCACCCCTCCACTTT. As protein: CAISESAGTGGYSPLHF.

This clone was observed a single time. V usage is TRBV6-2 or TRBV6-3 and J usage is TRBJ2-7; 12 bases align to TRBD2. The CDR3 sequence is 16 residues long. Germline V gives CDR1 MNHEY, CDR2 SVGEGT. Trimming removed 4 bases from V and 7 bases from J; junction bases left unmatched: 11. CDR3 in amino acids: CASSSLTSGSPLEQYF. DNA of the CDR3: TGTGCCAGCAGTTCCCTGACTAGCGGGAGCCCTCTGGAGCAGTACTTC.

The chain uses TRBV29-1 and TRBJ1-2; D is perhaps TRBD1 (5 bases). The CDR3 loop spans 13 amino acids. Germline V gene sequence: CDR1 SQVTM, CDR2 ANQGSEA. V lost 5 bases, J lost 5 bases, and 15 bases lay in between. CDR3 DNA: TGCAGCGTTAGGGGCAGGGCCGCGTATGGCTACACCTTC. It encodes CSVRGRAAYGYTF.

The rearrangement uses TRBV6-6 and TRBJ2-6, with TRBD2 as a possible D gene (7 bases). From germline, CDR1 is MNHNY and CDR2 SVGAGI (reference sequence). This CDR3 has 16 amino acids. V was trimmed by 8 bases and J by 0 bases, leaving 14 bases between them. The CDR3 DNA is TGTGCCAGCTCAAAAGGGGGGGACTCTGGGGCCAACGTCCTGACTTTC. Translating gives CASSKGGDSGANVLTF.

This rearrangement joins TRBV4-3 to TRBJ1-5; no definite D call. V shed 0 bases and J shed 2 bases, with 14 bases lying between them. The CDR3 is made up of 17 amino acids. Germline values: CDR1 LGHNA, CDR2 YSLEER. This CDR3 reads CASSQDVPRHRNQPQHF. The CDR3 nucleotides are TGCGCCAGCAGCCAAGACGTCCCCAGACACCGCAATCAGCCCCAGCATTTT.

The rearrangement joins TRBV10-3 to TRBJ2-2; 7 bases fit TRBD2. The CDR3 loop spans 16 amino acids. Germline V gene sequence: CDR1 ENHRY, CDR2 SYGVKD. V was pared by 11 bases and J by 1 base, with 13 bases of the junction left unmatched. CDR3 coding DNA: TGTGCCCTATCACTCGGGCTAGCGGAGAACACCGGGGAGCTGTTTTTT. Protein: CALSLGLAENTGELFF.